This T cell receptor beta chain was identified in a study of T-cell reconstitution after alpha-beta-depleted transplantation in children (dated by TCRdb to the mid-2010s). A note on the overall study: Using TCR repertoire profiling, the study followed T-cell immune reconstitution in a quantitative way in children after TCRalphabeta/CD19-depleted allogeneic hematopoietic cell transplantation.

In this sample, this clonotype turned up many times. Its antigen target is currently unknown. One base away there is no much larger clone; base qualities are not given. The CDR3, from cysteine to phenylalanine, totals 15 residues. Of all the DNA, just the CDR3 is kept, 45 bases in frame from base 1. Per the germline V gene (reference sequence), DFQATT is the CDR1 and SNEGSKA is the CDR2. Trimming takes 0 bases from V and 0 bases from J, and the germline ends sit 11 bases apart. What the research found in general, with its limitations: In some patients, the high TCRbeta diversity seen at day 60 was put down to recipient T cells and intrathymic progenitors that had survived conditioning. Over the following months the frequencies of hyperexpanded clones went down, and after one year T-cell counts and TCRbeta diversity were mostly credited to newly produced T cells. Apparently early alphabetaT-cell count recovery about two months after transplant reportedly relied on only several hundred rapidly expanded clones derived from non-depleted graft cells.

Library generation was performed with PCR. These reads were obtained on an Illumina HiSeq 2500. Molecular barcoding was employed in the preparation of TCR libraries, with unique molecular identifiers being used to normalize TCRbeta repertoire quantification. Using fastp trimming at Q25 and MiXCR clonotype assembly, TCRdb reanalyzed the public sequencing data and kept in-frame beta chains. Records with the same CDR3 protein are collapsed into one entry carrying the most frequent genes and DNA. This sample is represented by about 600,000 distinct CDR3 sequences; 23% of them were singletons. 12% to 15% of the sample rests with the top ten. Read against the paper, the sample's treatment or condition label means: allogeneic hematopoietic cell transplantation with graft depleted of TCRalphabeta T cells and CD19 B cells. The children who served as transplant recipients had been given grafts of TCRalphabeta/CD19-depleted allogeneic hematopoietic cells.

This sequence originates from a boy under two years old who had a stem cell transplant for acute myeloid leukemia, so the T cells may come from the graft donor. This specimen was PBMCs, mostly from graft donor cells, taken 360 days after TCRalphabeta/CD19-depleted stem cell transplant. The rearrangement joined TRBV20-1 to TRBJ1-2; the D gene is not confidently resolved. The nucleotides read TGCAGTGCTAGAGATTGGAGGGCCTCTAACTATGGCTACACCTTC. Translated, it gives CSARDWRASNYGYTF.